A single sample is the source of the 12 T cell receptor beta chains below, sequenced in a study of CXCR3-negative and CXCR3-positive naive CD8 T cells. Carrying UMI labels, the TRB cDNA libraries were prepared through 5' RACE. Reanalyzing the 5' RACE reads, TCRdb keeps one entry per CDR3 protein, without DNA. The sample data list approximately 45,000 distinct CDR3 sequences. Material: memory CD8+ T cells from blood. Source of these receptors: a human donor in good health. Some clones in this sample may be carry-over from other donors' samples.

The CDR3: CSVEGGIWETQYF. V and J are TRBV29-1 and TRBJ2-5; without DNA, the TCRdb call of TRBD1 cannot be checked. Per germline, CDR1 SQVTM and CDR2 ANQGSEA. CDR3 size: 13 residues. Drawing the rest from reference TRBV29-1 and TRBJ2-5, the complete variable domain is SAVISQKPSRDICQRGTSLTIQCQVDSQVTMMFWYRQQPGQSLTLIATANQGSEATYESGFVIDKFPISRPNLTFSTLTVSNMSPEDSSIYLCSVEGGIWETQYFGPGTRLLVL.

This sequence joins TRBV7-3 and TRBJ2-7. The CDR3 covers 14 residues. Germline-derived CDR1 and CDR2 are SGHTA and FQGTGA. The CDR3 here is CASSLLSGPYEQYF.

The chain has TRBV29-1 and TRBJ2-1; TCRdb's D call of TRBD2 is untestable without DNA. This CDR3 contains 15 residues. CDR1 is SQVTM and CDR2 is ANQGSEA in the germline V gene. The CDR3 loop reads CSAHNLAGAYNEQFF.

The J gene is TRBJ2-3, the V gene TRBV5-4; TCRdb names TRBD1, which stays unverified in the absence of DNA. This CDR3 region has 20 residues. Germline CDR1 and CDR2: SGHNT and YYREEE (reference sequence). CDR3 amino acids: CASSRGQGVRASGGTDTQYF.

This sequence joins TRBV7-9 and TRBJ2-1; TCRdb designates TRBD1, a call that cannot be tested without DNA. The germline V gene encodes CDR1 SEHNR and CDR2 FQNEAQ (reference sequence). The CDR3 has 14 residues. The CDR3 region is CASSKRDSYNEQFF.

The chain links TRBV7-9 to TRBJ2-7. Per the germline V gene, CDR1 is SEHNR and CDR2 is FQNEAQ (reference sequence). CDR3 length: 15 amino acids. The CDR3 is CASSLVASGSYEQYF.

The J gene is TRBJ2-5, the V gene TRBV28; the D gene TCRdb calls, TRBD1, cannot be checked with no DNA. The CDR3 has 14 amino acids. Germline CDR1 and CDR2: MDHEN and SYDVKM. CDR3 region: CASSYYRGMETQYF.

This rearrangement joins TRBV24-1 to TRBJ1-1; TCRdb's assignment of TRBD1 cannot be checked, as there is no DNA. Germline CDR1 KGHDR, CDR2 SFDVKD. The CDR3 has 13 amino acids. The CDR3 is CATRETGYTEAFF.

V usage is TRBV6-6 and J usage is TRBJ2-5; TCRdb's D call of TRBD1 is untestable without DNA. This CDR3 contains 14 residues. Germline CDR1 MNHNY, CDR2 SVGAGI (reference sequence). The CDR3 loop reads CASSGTGRQETQYF.

V gene TRBV23-1 combines with J gene TRBJ2-7; TCRdb names TRBD1, which stays unverified in the absence of DNA. TRBV23-1 is sorted into the ORF group, with uncertain function. The CDR3 length is 16 residues. CDR3 loop: CARSQSGRERLDEQYF.

This clonotype is labeled medium-sized (0.01 to 0.1%) based on frequency. The rearrangement uses TRBV6-2 or TRBV6-3 and TRBJ2-1; TCRdb designates TRBD2, a call that cannot be tested without DNA. CDR1 is MNHEY and CDR2 is SVGEGT in the germline V gene. The CDR3 runs 13 residues. The CDR3 spells CASSPASYNEQFF.

The chain is built from TRBV20-1 and TRBJ2-2; TCRdb's D gene call, TRBD2, goes unchecked for lack of DNA. The germline gives CDR1 DFQATT, CDR2 SNEGSKA (reference sequence). The CDR3 is made up of 16 amino acids. CDR3 sequence reads: CSARDVEDYSPGELFF.